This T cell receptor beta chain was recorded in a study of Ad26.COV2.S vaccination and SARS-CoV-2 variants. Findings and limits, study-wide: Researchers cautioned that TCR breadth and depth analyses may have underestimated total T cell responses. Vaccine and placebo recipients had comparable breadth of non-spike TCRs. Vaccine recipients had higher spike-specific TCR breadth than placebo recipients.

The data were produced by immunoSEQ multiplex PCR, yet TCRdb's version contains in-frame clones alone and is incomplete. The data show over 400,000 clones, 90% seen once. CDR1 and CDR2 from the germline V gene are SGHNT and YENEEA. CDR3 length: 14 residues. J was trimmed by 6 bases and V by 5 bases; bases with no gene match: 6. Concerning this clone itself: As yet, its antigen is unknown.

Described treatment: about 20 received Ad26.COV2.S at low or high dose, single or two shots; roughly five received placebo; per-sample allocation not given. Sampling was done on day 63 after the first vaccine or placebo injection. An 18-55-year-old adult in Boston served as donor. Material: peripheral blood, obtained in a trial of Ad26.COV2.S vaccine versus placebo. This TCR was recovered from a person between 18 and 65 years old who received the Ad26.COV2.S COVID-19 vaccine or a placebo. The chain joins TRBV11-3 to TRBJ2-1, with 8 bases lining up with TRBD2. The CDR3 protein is CASSPGLGSNEQFF. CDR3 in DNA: TGTGCCAGCAGCCCGGGACTAGGGTCCAATGAGCAGTTCTTC.